This T cell receptor (beta chain) emerged from a study of T cell repertoires in aging, cancer and after chemotherapy. In its sample, this clonotype ranks as medium-sized. Germline V gene data show CDR1 as ENHRY and CDR2 as SYGVKD. The CDR3 has 14 residues. V lost 6 bases, J lost 1 base, and 9 bases lay in between. Rearranged V-D-J TRB sequences were amplified with a mixed TRB-A/B primer pool. TCRdb re-called the multiplex PCR reads with MiXCR, one entry per CDR3 protein. Here the sample spans about 2,200 distinct CDR3 sequences, 23% being singletons. Peripheral blood genomic DNA, not sorted cells or RNA, was the template.

V is TRBV10-3 and J is TRBJ2-2; possibly TRBD1 for D (6 bases). The sample consisted of blood. The clonotype originates from a human donor with a solid tumor. This CDR3 is CAIRRTENTGELFF. CDR3 in DNA: TGTGCCATCAGGAGGACAGAGAACACCGGGGAGCTGTTTTTT.